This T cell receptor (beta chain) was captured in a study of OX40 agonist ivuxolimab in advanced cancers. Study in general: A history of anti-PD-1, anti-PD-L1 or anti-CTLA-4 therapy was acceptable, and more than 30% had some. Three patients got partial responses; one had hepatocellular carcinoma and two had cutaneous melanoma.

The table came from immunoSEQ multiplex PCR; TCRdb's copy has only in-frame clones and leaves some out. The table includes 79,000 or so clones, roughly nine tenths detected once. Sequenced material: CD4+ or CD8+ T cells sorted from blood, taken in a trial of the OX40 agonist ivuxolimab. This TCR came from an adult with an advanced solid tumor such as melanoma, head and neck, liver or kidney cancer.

The CDR3 DNA follows: TGTGCCAGCAGCTTGAGGGCCTTCGACTCCTACGAGCAGTACTTC. Protein sequence: CASSLRAFDSYEQYF. This chain joins TRBV5-8 and TRBJ2-7, with D unclear. With 1 base removed from V and 0 bases from J, the gap between germline ends came to 11 bases. The germline V gene encodes CDR1 SGHTS and CDR2 YDEGEE. The CDR3 sequence is 15 residues long.